The subject of this entry is one T cell receptor beta chain. Its antigen has not been determined. No base qualities exist here, and no much larger clone lies one base off it. The sample originates from a study of blood T cells in healthy people across ages (dated by TCRdb to the mid-2010s). Notes on the research overall: In model experiments, roughly one uniquely barcoded TCR beta cDNA molecule per two T cells was captured by template switching. The study measured age-related changes in TCR beta repertoire diversity using deep sequencing normalized with unique cDNA molecular identifiers. Four age groups were formed from the donors: young (average roughly 15 years), middle-aged (approximately 40), aged (62) and long-lived (82). To avoid experimental bias, donors of different ages were distributed randomly across sequencing lanes. The study analyzed two additional independent replicas of 1 million unique cDNA reads from the same blood draw for two donors, one aged 18 to 29 and one aged 80 or older. Results and caveats for the whole study, not just this receptor: Compared with the aged group, the long-lived group had more naive CD4+ T cells, fewer expanded clones and increased TCR diversity, suggesting age selection. Because the CMV infection status of the donors was unknown, age-related changes in expanded clonotypes may potentially have been confounded. As age increased, observed TCR beta diversity per million T cells dropped in a roughly linear way, and a significant reduction was already evident by age around 41. The percentage of naive T cells measured by flow cytometry correlated strongly with observed TCR beta diversity. Estimates of total diversity from one million sequenced T cells were regarded as lower bounds and underestimates. Conclusive comparison of naive and antigen-experienced compartments was prevented by the profiling of bulk unsorted PBMCs.

Libraries were made using 5' RACE. Instrument on record: Illumina HiSeq 2500. A second about 7 to 11 cycle PCR used a sample-barcoded 5' primer and a J-beta primer mix. A template-switch 5' adaptor carrying 12 random nucleotides introduced a unique molecular identifier onto each TCR beta cDNA molecule. Each sample yielded at least 3 million CDR3-containing paired-end reads. First-strand cDNA synthesis was performed from all RNA using the Mint cDNA synthesis kit, with priming by a TRBC-specific oligonucleotide. All cDNA was treated with uracil-DNA glycosylase and then went through a first 18-cycle PCR with the universal primers M1SS and BC2_uni_R. The source study handled its data this way. Normalization of each sample was performed by random selection of 1 million high-quality reads, each carrying a distinct molecular identifier. Reads with shared molecular identifiers were discarded instead of being binned into consensus sequences. MiTCR, set to a Q25 quality threshold and the strictest error-elimination algorithm, was used for CDR3 identification, clonotype clustering and error correction. A nonparametric unseen species model using Euler transformation provided a lower-bound estimate of total TCR beta diversity. TCRdb took the public reads, trimmed them with fastp at Q25, ran MiXCR for clone calling and kept in-frame beta chains. Under each unique CDR3 protein, matching rows form one entry showing the most common genes and DNA. TCRdb's processing, not the authors' own work, is the source of the V and J calls. The table for this sample lists roughly 730,000 distinct CDR3 sequences; just over 55% of them were counted only once. The ten largest clones take up more than 25% of the sample.

Donors were approximately 42 systemically healthy Caucasian individuals from Russia aged 6 to 90 years. Each donor gave ten milliliters of peripheral blood, collected into EDTA-treated Vacutainer tubes. Ficoll-Paque density-gradient centrifugation was used to isolate PBMCs, with at least 6.5 million per sample. Total RNA, at least 5 micrograms per sample, was extracted from PBMCs with Trizol reagent. Naive CD45RAhigh/CD27high T cell percentages were measured by flow cytometry on a PBMC aliquot from every donor. The CDR3 starts with the cysteine, ends with the phenylalanine, and has 15 residues. Only the CDR3 region is kept as DNA, spanning 45 bases read in frame from base 1. Sequences MNHEY (CDR1) and SVGAGI (CDR2) are obtained from the germline V gene. V loses 0 bases, J loses 1 base, and the germline ends lie 7 bases apart.

The sequence joins TRBV6-5 to TRBJ2-1; no D segment can be confidently identified. The clonotype comes from a middle-aged man in good health. The sample taken for sequencing was blood. The CDR3 reads CASSYSPRSYNEQFF. The DNA sequence reads TGTGCCAGCAGTTACTCGCCAAGATCCTACAATGAGCAGTTCTTC.